Shown below are 21 T cell receptor beta chains from a single sample sequenced in a study of CXCR3-negative and CXCR3-positive naive CD8 T cells. The study's findings and limits: In CXCR3-positive naive cells, the TRB CDR3s were more hydrophobic than in CXCR3-negative naive cells.

The antigens for these receptors are not known. 5' RACE that incorporated UMI labels was used to prepare the TRB cDNA libraries. Reprocessing the 5' RACE reads, TCRdb reports a single entry for every CDR3 protein and omits DNA. This sample's table reports about 7,000 distinct CDR3 sequences. The sequencing input was naive CXCR3+ CD8+ T cells from blood. Noted subset: CD45RO-CCR7+CD27+CD95- naive CD8+ T cells expressing CXCR3 (TNR3+). The receptors were sampled from a human donor in good health. Some clones in this sample may be carry-over from other donors' samples.

This chain uses TRBV20-1 with TRBJ2-7; there is no DNA to check the TCRdb D call of TRBD1. CDR1 is DFQATT and CDR2 is SNEGSKA in the germline V gene (reference sequence). The CDR3 is 13 amino acids. CDR3 in amino acids: CSASTGHSYEQYF.

V and J are TRBV25-1 and TRBJ2-7; TCRdb lists TRBD1, though no DNA is available to test this call. This CDR3 comprises 12 residues. Germline CDR1 reads MGHDK; CDR2 reads SYGVNS. CDR3 protein: CASIPCPYEQYF.

This clonotype is called medium-sized (0.01 to 0.1%) based on its frequency. The chain links TRBV27 to TRBJ2-7. Germline lookup yields CDR1 MNHEY and CDR2 SMNVEV (reference sequence). The CDR3 spans 14 residues. Here the CDR3 reads CASSPLISSYEQYF.

The V call is TRBV10-3, the J call TRBJ1-4. The length of the CDR3 is 15 residues. Germline CDR1 and CDR2: ENHRY and SYGVKD. This CDR3 is CAISESDRGGEKLFF.

The V gene is TRBV20-1, the J gene TRBJ2-3; TCRdb's D call of TRBD2 is untestable without DNA. This CDR3 contains 17 residues. Germline V gives CDR1 DFQATT, CDR2 SNEGSKA (reference sequence). The chain's CDR3 is CSARRVVAGGPIDTQYF.

This clonotype is deemed medium-sized by its frequency. The chain uses TRBV20-1 and TRBJ2-1; with no DNA, the TCRdb D assignment of TRBD1 cannot be verified. CDR1 is DFQATT and CDR2 is SNEGSKA in the germline V gene (reference sequence). The CDR3 covers 13 residues. The CDR3 here is CSARHPYNNEQFF.

This clonotype is classed as medium-sized by frequency. The chain carries TRBV15 and TRBJ2-1; TCRdb reports TRBD2, a call that lacks DNA to check it against. Germline assignment: CDR1 LNHNV and CDR2 YYDKDF (reference sequence). CDR3 length: 13 residues. The CDR3 region is CATSIPPAEEQFF.

This clonotype is medium-sized (0.01 to 0.1%) by frequency. The J gene is TRBJ1-2, the V gene TRBV20-1. Germline CDR1 and CDR2: DFQATT and SNEGSKA (reference sequence). The CDR3 is 14 amino acids. CDR3 amino acids: CSARDLPDFYGYTF.

The chain carries TRBV6-5 and TRBJ2-3; lacking DNA, the TRBD2 call made by TCRdb goes unchecked. The CDR3 sequence is 18 residues long. From germline, CDR1 is MNHEY and CDR2 SVGAGI. This CDR3 is CASSRGLAGGFSTDTQYF.

The chain joins TRBV4-1 to TRBJ2-2. Germline CDR1 reads MGHRA; CDR2 reads YSYEKL. The CDR3 covers 14 residues. CDR3 in amino acids: CASSQVAATGELFF.

By frequency, this clonotype is medium-sized. The genes are TRBV28 and TRBJ1-2; TCRdb indicates TRBD1, and absent DNA this call remains unverified. Germline values: CDR1 MDHEN, CDR2 SYDVKM. This CDR3 region has 14 residues. Here the CDR3 reads CASSENRQPYGYTF.

The chain uses TRBV4-1 and TRBJ2-3; the D call from TCRdb, TRBD1, cannot be confirmed without DNA. Germline V lookup: CDR1 MGHRA, CDR2 YSYEKL. CDR3 size: 15 residues. CDR3 loop: CASSPRTGRADTQYF.

The V and J genes are TRBV2 and TRBJ2-5; as DNA is missing, the TRBD2 call by TCRdb cannot be tested. The CDR3 contains 14 residues. Germline V gene lookup returns CDR1 SNHLY and CDR2 FYNNEI. CDR3 protein: CATGLAGNQETQYF.

This chain links TRBV5-5 with TRBJ2-1; TCRdb picks TRBD2, but there is no DNA to check that call. CDR3 length: 15 residues. Germline values: CDR1 SGHKS, CDR2 YYEKEE (reference sequence). The CDR3 region is CASTLSGVAGSEQFF.

The V call is TRBV24-1, the J call TRBJ2-3. The CDR3 spans 16 residues. CDR1 and CDR2 from the germline V gene are KGHDR and SFDVKD. The CDR3 region is CATSDLRPTGADTQYF.

By frequency, this clonotype registers medium-sized (0.01 to 0.1%). The chain couples TRBV10-3 to TRBJ1-2. This CDR3 comprises 14 residues. Per the germline V gene, CDR1 is ENHRY and CDR2 is SYGVKD. The CDR3 loop reads CAISAGGQLDGYTF.

The chain employs TRBV7-2 and TRBJ2-1; the D call of TRBD2 rests on TCRdb alone, since no DNA is present to check it. CDR3 length: 15 amino acids. Germline V gives CDR1 SGHTA, CDR2 FQGNSA. CDR3 loop: CASSSWTSGSNEQFF.

The rearrangement joins TRBV28 to TRBJ1-5; the TCRdb call, TRBD1, lacks DNA for checking. Germline V CDR1 and CDR2: MDHEN, SYDVKM. This CDR3 comprises 16 residues. CDR3 amino acids: CASSFAGTGYNQPQHF.

This clonotype is classed as medium-sized by frequency. The CDR3 sequence: CSVEGLWEGDGYTF. This rearrangement joins TRBV29-1 to TRBJ1-2; absent DNA, TCRdb's TRBD1 call cannot be checked. The CDR3 totals 14 residues. Germline V gene lookup returns CDR1 SQVTM and CDR2 ANQGSEA.

The rearrangement uses TRBV5-1 and TRBJ2-7. The CDR3 has 14 amino acids. Germline V CDR1 and CDR2: SGHRS, YFSETQ. The CDR3 sequence is CASSPLGYSYEQYF.

V usage is TRBV29-1 and J usage is TRBJ2-3. There are 14 residues in the CDR3. Germline loops: CDR1 SQVTM, CDR2 ANQGSEA. This CDR3 reads CSVEDPGETDTQYF.